The present TCR beta chain was sequenced within a study of OX40 agonist ivuxolimab in advanced cancers. Study-level information: The patients received ivuxolimab by intravenous route every 2 weeks at 0.01 to 10 mg/kg.

CDR3 size: 14 residues. Germline CDR1 and CDR2: SGHNT and YENEEA. V was trimmed by 0 bases and J by 3 bases, leaving 8 bases between them. Overall study findings and caveats: Partial responders at 0.1-3.0 mg/kg had among the lowest clonal expansion. Relative to CD4+, CD8+ T cells held more expanded clones on average.

Sequencing was performed with immunoSEQ multiplex PCR; in TCRdb, only in-frame clones are kept and a portion is missing. The sample has under 150,000 clones, about 93% seen once; the top ten hold roughly 1%. Details on this clone: The antigen is not known.

Blood was sampled at baseline, cycle 4 day 1, and cycle 7 day 1. This clonotype originated in an adult with an advanced solid tumor such as melanoma, head and neck, liver or kidney cancer. This sample comprised CD4+ or CD8+ T cells sorted from blood, obtained in a trial of the OX40 agonist ivuxolimab. The chain is built from TRBV11-3 and TRBJ1-1; D is unresolved. The CDR3 spells CASSLDKGDTEAFF. For the CDR3, the DNA is TGTGCCAGCAGCTTAGACAAGGGCGACACTGAAGCTTTCTTT.